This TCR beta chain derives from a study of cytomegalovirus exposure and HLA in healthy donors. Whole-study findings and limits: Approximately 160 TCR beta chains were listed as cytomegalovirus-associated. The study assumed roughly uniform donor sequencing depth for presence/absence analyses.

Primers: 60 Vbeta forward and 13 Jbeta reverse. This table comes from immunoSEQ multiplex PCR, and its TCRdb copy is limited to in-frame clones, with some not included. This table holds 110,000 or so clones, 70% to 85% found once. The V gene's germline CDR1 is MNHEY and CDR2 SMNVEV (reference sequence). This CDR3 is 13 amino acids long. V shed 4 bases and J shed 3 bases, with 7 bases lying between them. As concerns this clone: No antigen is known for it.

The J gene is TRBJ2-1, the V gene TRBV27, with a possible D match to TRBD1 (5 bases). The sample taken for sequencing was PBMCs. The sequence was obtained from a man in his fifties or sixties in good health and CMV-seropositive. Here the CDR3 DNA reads TGTGCCAGCAGTTCAGACAGCTACAATGAGCAGTTCTTC. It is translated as CASSSDSYNEQFF.